This T cell receptor (beta chain) was retrieved from a study of cytomegalovirus exposure and HLA in healthy donors. Study-level findings and limits: A later analysis found most CMV-associated TCR beta chains apparently HLA-restricted. One variant, a missense change in DCLRE1C, was linked in a later analysis to TCR beta V- and J-gene trimming.

13 Jbeta primers and 60 Vbeta primers were used for the PCR. The assay was immunoSEQ multiplex PCR, and TCRdb's table has in-frame clones only and misses some. Of about 200,000 clones listed, 70% to 85% are singletons. This clone was detected a few times. What it binds is not known. The sample taken for sequencing was PBMCs. The origin of this receptor is a boy aged 2 to 10 in good health and CMV-seronegative.

The CDR3 sequence is CASSSRPEASGYTF. CDR3 DNA: TGTGCCAGCAGCTCTCGGCCCGAGGCTAGCGGCTACACCTTC. The chain uses TRBV7-4 and TRBJ1-2; D ambiguous. CDR1 is SGHVT, CDR2 SQSDAQ, per germline. The CDR3 totals 14 residues. Deletions cut 4 bases from V and 8 bases from J, with 17 bases between.